Given below is one T cell receptor beta chain in context. Its antigen is not known. Use of 60 Vbeta and 13 Jbeta primers characterized the PCR. Clones were sequenced by immunoSEQ multiplex PCR, and TCRdb holds only the in-frame ones, with some missing. The sample yields roughly 38,000 clones, 85% to 95% seen once. The sample belongs to a study of cytomegalovirus exposure and HLA in healthy donors. Germline V lookup: CDR1 SGHVS, CDR2 FNYEAQ. CDR3 length equals 13 residues. V lost 2 bases, J lost 4 bases, and 8 bases lay in between. Overall study results and limits: Presence/absence analyses rested on an assumption that sequencing depth was roughly uniform across donors. TCR beta chain V- and J-gene trimming was linked, in a later analysis, to a missense variant in DCLRE1C.

The source material was PBMCs. The chain couples TRBV7-6 to TRBJ1-1, with D maybe TRBD1 (6 bases). The source of this sequence is a young woman in good health and CMV-seronegative. The CDR3 nucleotides read TGTGCCAGCAGCTTAACAGGGCTCACTGAAGCTTTCTTT. Amino acids: CASSLTGLTEAFF.